Below, 12 T cell receptor beta chains from the same sample are listed, as sequenced in a study of T cell responses to AZD1222 COVID-19 vaccine. Measured with immunoSEQ multiplex PCR; TCRdb has only the in-frame clones, and not every one. The top ten hold about an eighth of the sample, which has some 90,000 clones, nearly 90% seen once. The sequencing here drew on peripheral blood, taken on day 0 of AZD1222 vaccination. These receptors all stem from an adult in good health.

V is TRBV30 and J is TRBJ2-3; no definite D call. CDR3 length: 11 amino acids. Germline CDR1 is GTSNPN and CDR2 is SVGIG (reference sequence). V shed 3 bases and J shed 9 bases, with 10 bases lying between them. CDR3 residues: CAWSRAITQYF. CDR3 coding DNA: TGTGCCTGGAGCCGCGCGATAACGCAGTATTTT.

The rearrangement joins TRBV7-3 to TRBJ2-2; 7 bases are a match to TRBD1. The CDR3 consists of 19 residues. Germline loops: CDR1 SGHTA, CDR2 FQGTGA. V lost 5 bases to trimming and J lost 1 base; unmatched junction nucleotides: 16. The CDR3 DNA sequence: TGTGCCAGCAGCCCCGACACCTCGGACGGGACAGAGAACACCGGGGAGCTGTTTTTT. Amino acids: CASSPDTSDGTENTGELFF.

This chain uses TRBV7-3 with TRBJ2-1; 7 bases line up with TRBD1. In germline, CDR1 is SGHTA, CDR2 FQGTGA. V gave up 5 bases and J gave up 4 bases; unmatched junction bases: 8. CDR3 length equals 15 residues. The CDR3 is CASSGTGQPYNEQFF. In DNA, the CDR3 is TGTGCCAGCAGCGGTACGGGACAGCCATACAATGAGCAGTTCTTC.

The J gene is TRBJ1-5, the V gene TRBV7-8; 9 bases fit TRBD1. The CDR3 is made up of 17 amino acids. The ends lost 2 bases at V and 2 bases at J; junction bases unmatched: 7. Germline V gene lookup returns CDR1 SGHVS and CDR2 FQNEAQ. CDR3 protein: CASSLFPGQGGNQPQHF. CDR3 coding DNA: TGTGCCAGCAGCTTATTTCCGGGACAGGGAGGCAATCAGCCCCAGCATTTT.

The genes are TRBV19 and TRBJ1-5; D is possibly TRBD1 (6 bases). V dropped 5 bases and J dropped 4 bases, with 15 bases sitting between them. The CDR3 runs 15 residues. Germline V gene data show CDR1 as LNHDA and CDR2 as SQIVND (reference sequence). The CDR3 protein is CASSWGGASNQPQHF. Here the CDR3 DNA reads TGTGCCAGTAGTTGGGGGGGGGCCTCTAATCAGCCCCAGCATTTT.

This rearrangement joins TRBV3-1 (or the pseudogene TRBV3-2) to TRBJ1-1; possible D gene TRBD1, 5 bases. V shed 2 bases and J shed 8 bases, with 15 bases lying between them. Germline CDR1 and CDR2: LGHDT and YNNKEL (reference sequence). The CDR3 runs to 14 residues. The CDR3 spells CASSQQGRDGEAFF. The CDR3 nucleotides read TGTGCCAGCAGCCAACAGGGCCGAGATGGCGAAGCTTTCTTT.

The rearrangement uses TRBV5-1 and TRBJ2-1; D is perhaps TRBD1 (7 bases). Deletions cut 4 bases from V and 1 base from J, with 12 bases between. This CDR3 has 15 residues. Germline V gives CDR1 SGHRS, CDR2 YFSETQ. CDR3 sequence: CASSLQGTSYNEQFF. In DNA, the CDR3 is TGCGCCAGCAGCCTACAGGGGACTTCCTACAATGAGCAGTTCTTC. Using reference TRBV5-1 and TRBJ2-1 for the parts outside the CDR3, the full variable domain is KAGVTQTPRYLIKTRGQQVTLSCSPISGHRSVSWYQQTPGQGLQFLFEYFSETQRNKGNFPGRFSGRQFSNSRSEMNVSTLELGDSALYLCASSLQGTSYNEQFFGPGTRLTVL.

This clone occurred once. V usage is TRBV5-4 and J usage is TRBJ1-2; 7 bases are shared with TRBD1. Germline CDR1 SGHNT, CDR2 YYREEE (reference sequence). With V trimmed by 4 bases and J by 0 bases, 6 bases remained unmatched. The CDR3 is 15 residues long. CDR3 region: CASSRTGESNYGYTF. CDR3 DNA sequence: TGTGCCAGCAGCCGGACAGGCGAATCTAACTATGGCTACACCTTC.

The chain is built from TRBV7-8 and TRBJ2-2, with TRBD2 matching over 7 bases. Germline V gene sequence: CDR1 SGHVS, CDR2 FQNEAQ. V was clipped by 5 bases and J by 1 base; unmatched bases: 7. This CDR3 region has 16 residues. DNA for the CDR3: TGTGCCAGCAGCCCCCCGGGACTAATGAACACCGGGGAGCTGTTTTTT. It is translated as CASSPPGLMNTGELFF.

The chain recombines TRBV12-5 with TRBJ2-1, with 15 bases aligning to TRBD2. There are 18 residues in the CDR3. J gave up 9 bases and V 3 bases, and 12 bases lay outside the gene matches. In germline, CDR1 is LGHNT, CDR2 FRNRAP. CDR3 bases: TGTGCTAGTGGTTTCCGGGCCCGGGGGACTAGCGGGGGGTTTGAGCAGTTCTTC. Its translation: CASGFRARGTSGGFEQFF. Combining the CDR3 with reference TRBV12-5 and TRBJ2-1 gives the whole variable domain DARVTQTPRHKVTEMGQEVTMRCQPILGHNTVFWYRQTMMQGLELLAYFRNRAPLDDSGMPKDRFSAEMPDATLATLKIQPSEPRDSAVYFCASGFRARGTSGGFEQFFGPGTRLTVL.

The rearrangement links TRBV27 to TRBJ2-5; 11 bases agree with TRBD1. Germline CDR1 MNHEY, CDR2 SMNVEV (reference sequence). The CDR3 runs to 15 residues. Losses at the gene ends were 4 bases for V and 3 bases for J; bases not matched to a gene: 4. The CDR3 loop reads CASSSWTGGEETQYF. CDR3 nucleotides: TGTGCCAGCAGTTCCTGGACAGGGGGCGAAGAGACCCAGTACTTC.

The gene calls are TRBV19 and TRBJ1-2; 8 bases are shared with TRBD1. The germline CDR1 and CDR2 sequences are LNHDA and SQIVND (reference sequence). V was pared by 4 bases and J by 3 bases, with 1 base of the junction left unmatched. The CDR3 is made up of 13 amino acids. The CDR3, as DNA: TGTGCCAGTAGTACGACAGGGGACTATGGCTACACCTTC. It yields the protein CASSTTGDYGYTF.